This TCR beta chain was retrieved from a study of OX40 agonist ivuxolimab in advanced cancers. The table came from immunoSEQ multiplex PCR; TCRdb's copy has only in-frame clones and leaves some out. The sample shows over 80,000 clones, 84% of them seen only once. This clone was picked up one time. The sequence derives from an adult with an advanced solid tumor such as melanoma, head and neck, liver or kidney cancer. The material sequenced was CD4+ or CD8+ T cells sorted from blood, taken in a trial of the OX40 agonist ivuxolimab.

The CDR3 coding sequence is TGTGCCAGCAGCCCGGGGGGTAGCGGACTCTCCTACAATGAGCAGTTCTTC. As protein: CASSPGGSGLSYNEQFF. The rearrangement joins TRBV7-9 to TRBJ2-1; 7 bases are shared with TRBD2. Trimming at V came to 5 bases and at J to 0 bases, leaving 10 bases not matched to a gene. The CDR3 runs 17 residues. Germline CDR1 reads SEHNR; CDR2 reads FQNEAQ (reference sequence). The full variable domain, rest sourced from reference TRBV7-9 and TRBJ2-1, is DTGVSQNPRHKITKRGQNVTFRCDPISEHNRLYWYRQTLGQGPEFLTYFQNEAQLEKSRLLSDRFSAERPKGSFSTLEIQRTEQGDSAMYLCASSPGGSGLSYNEQFFGPGTRLTVL.